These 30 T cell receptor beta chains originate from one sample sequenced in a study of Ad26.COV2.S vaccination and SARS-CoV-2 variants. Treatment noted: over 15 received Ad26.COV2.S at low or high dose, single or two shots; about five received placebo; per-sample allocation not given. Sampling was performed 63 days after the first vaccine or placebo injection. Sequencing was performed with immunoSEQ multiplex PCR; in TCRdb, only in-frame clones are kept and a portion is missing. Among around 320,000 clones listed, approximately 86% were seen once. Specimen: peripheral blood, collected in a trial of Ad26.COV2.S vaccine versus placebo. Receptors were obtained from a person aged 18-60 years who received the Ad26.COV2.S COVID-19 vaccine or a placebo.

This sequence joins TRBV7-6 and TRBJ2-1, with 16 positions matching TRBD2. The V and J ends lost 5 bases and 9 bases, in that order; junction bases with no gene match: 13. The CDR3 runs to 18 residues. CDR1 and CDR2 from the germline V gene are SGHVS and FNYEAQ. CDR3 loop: CASSSPPGLAGGIVEQFF. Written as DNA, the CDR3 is TGTGCCAGCAGCAGCCCTCCGGGACTAGCGGGGGGGATCGTTGAGCAGTTCTTC.

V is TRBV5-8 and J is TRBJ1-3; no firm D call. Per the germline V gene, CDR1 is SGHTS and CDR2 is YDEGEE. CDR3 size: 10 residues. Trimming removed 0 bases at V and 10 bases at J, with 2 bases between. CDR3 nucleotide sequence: TGTGCCAGCAGCTTGGCTACCATATATTTT. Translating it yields CASSLATIYF.

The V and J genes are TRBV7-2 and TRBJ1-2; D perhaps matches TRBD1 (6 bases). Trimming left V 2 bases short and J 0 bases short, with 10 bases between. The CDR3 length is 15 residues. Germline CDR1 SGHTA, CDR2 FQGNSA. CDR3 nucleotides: TGTGCCAGCAGCTTATTGTCAGGGGCTAACTATGGCTACACCTTC. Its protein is CASSLLSGANYGYTF.

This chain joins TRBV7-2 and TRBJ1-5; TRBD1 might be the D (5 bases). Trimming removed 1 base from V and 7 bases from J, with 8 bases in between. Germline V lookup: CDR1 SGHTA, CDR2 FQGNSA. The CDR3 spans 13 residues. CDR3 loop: CASSLEGDQPQHF. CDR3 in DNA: TGTGCCAGCAGCTTAGAAGGGGACCAGCCCCAGCATTTT.

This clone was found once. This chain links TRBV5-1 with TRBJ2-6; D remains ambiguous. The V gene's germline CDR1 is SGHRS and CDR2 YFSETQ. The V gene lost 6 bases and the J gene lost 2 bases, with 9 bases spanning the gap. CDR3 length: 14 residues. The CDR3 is CASTPRTGANVLTF. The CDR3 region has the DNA TGCGCCAGCACTCCGAGGACTGGGGCCAACGTCCTGACTTTC.

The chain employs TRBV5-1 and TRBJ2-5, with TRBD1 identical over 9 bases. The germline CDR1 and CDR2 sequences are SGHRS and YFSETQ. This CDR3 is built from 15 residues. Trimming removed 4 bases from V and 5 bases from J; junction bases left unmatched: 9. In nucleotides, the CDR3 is TGCGCCAGCAGCGCTGGGACAGGGTTTTTCGAGACCCAGTACTTC. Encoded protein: CASSAGTGFFETQYF. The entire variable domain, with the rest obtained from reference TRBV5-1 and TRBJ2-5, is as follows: KAGVTQTPRYLIKTRGQQVTLSCSPISGHRSVSWYQQTPGQGLQFLFEYFSETQRNKGNFPGRFSGRQFSNSRSEMNVSTLELGDSALYLCASSAGTGFFETQYFGPGTRLLVL.

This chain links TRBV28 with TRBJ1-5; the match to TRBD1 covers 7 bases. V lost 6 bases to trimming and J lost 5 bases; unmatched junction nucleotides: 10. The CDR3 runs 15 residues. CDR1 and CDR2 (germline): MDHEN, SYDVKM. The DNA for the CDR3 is TGTGCCAGCAGCCGACGGACAGGCCGGCATCAGCCCCAGCATTTT. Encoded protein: CASSRRTGRHQPQHF.

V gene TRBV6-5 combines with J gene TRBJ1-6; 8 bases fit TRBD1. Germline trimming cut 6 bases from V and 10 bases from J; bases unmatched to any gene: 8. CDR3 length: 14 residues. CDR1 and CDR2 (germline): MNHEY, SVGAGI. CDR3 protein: CASRQTGDHSPLHF. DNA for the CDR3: TGTGCCAGCAGGCAGACAGGGGACCACTCACCCCTCCACTTT.

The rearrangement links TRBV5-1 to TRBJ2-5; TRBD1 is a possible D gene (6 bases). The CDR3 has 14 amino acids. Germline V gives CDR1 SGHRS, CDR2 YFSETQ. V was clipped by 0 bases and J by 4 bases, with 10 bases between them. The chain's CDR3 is CASSLGGGRETQYF. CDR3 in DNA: TGCGCCAGCAGCTTGGGAGGGGGTCGAGAGACCCAGTACTTC.

Here the CDR3 DNA reads TGTGCCATCAGGTACTACACCGGGGAGCTGTTTTTT. Protein sequence: CAIRYYTGELFF. J is TRBJ2-2 and V is TRBV10-3; D not resolved. The V end lost 6 bases, the J end lost 3 bases, and 5 bases lay between the germline ends. From germline, CDR1 is ENHRY and CDR2 SYGVKD. The CDR3 loop spans 12 amino acids.

CDR3 region: CASSLNAEAFF. In nucleotides, the CDR3 is TGTGCCAGCAGTTTAAACGCTGAAGCTTTCTTT. The V gene is TRBV28, the J gene TRBJ1-1; D not resolved. The CDR3 totals 11 residues. The germline V gene encodes CDR1 MDHEN and CDR2 SYDVKM. Trimming left V 2 bases short and J 6 bases short, with 4 bases between. The full variable domain, rest sourced from reference TRBV28 and TRBJ1-1, is DVKVTQSSRYLVKRTGEKVFLECVQDMDHENMFWYRQDPGLGLRLIYFSYDVKMKEKGDIPEGYSVSREKKERFSLILESASTNQTSMYLCASSLNAEAFFGQGTRLTVV.

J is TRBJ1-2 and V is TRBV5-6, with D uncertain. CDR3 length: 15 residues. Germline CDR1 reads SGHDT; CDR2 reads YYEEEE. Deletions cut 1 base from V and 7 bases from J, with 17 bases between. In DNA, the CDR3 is TGTGCCAGCAGCTTGTCCCCGGAGCCCGCGGGTGGCTACACCTTC. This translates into CASSLSPEPAGGYTF.

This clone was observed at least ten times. The CDR3 loop is CASSQQTGTGSYEQYF. The DNA for the CDR3 is TGCGCCAGCAGCCAGCAGACCGGGACAGGGTCCTACGAGCAGTACTTC. The J gene is TRBJ2-7, the V gene TRBV4-1, with 9 positions matching TRBD1. This CDR3 is 16 amino acids long. Trimming took 3 bases from V and 1 from J; bases not matched to a gene: 7. Germline V gene data show CDR1 as MGHRA and CDR2 as YSYEKL.

Here the CDR3 reads CASSRELNEKLFF. In DNA, the CDR3 is TGTGCCAGCAGCCGAGAACTTAATGAAAAACTGTTTTTT. The chain is built from TRBV5-4 and TRBJ1-4; D is uncertain. Trimming cost V 4 bases and J 4 bases, with 8 bases left between them. The CDR3 extends over 13 amino acids. Germline V gene lookup returns CDR1 SGHNT and CDR2 YYREEE (reference sequence). Full variable domain (remainder filled in from reference TRBV5-4 and TRBJ1-4): ETGVTQSPTHLIKTRGQQVTLRCSSQSGHNTVSWYQQALGQGPQFIFQYYREEENGRGNFPPRFSGLQFPNYSSELNVNALELDDSALYLCASSRELNEKLFFGSGTQLSVL.

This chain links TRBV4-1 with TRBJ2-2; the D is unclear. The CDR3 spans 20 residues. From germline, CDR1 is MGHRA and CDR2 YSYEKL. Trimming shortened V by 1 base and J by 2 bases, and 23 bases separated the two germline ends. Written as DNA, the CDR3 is TGCGCCAGCAGCCAAGCAGGTTTTCCACCCGTTTGGGGAAACACCGGGGAGCTGTTTTTT. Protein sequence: CASSQAGFPPVWGNTGELFF.

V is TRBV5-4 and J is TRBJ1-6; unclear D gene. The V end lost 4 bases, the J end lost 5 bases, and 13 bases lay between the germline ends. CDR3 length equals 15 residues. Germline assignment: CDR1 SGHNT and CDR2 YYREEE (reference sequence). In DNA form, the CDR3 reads TGTGCCAGCAGCACCAGAAAGGGCGATAATTCACCCCTCCACTTT. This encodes CASSTRKGDNSPLHF.

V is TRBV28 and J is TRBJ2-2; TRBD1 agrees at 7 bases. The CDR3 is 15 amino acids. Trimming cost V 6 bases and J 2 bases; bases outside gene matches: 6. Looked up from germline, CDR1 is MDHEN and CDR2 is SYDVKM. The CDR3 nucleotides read TGTGCCAGCAGACTCGGGACAGCTAACACCGGGGAGCTGTTTTTT. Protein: CASRLGTANTGELFF. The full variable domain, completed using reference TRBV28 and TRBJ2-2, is DVKVTQSSRYLVKRTGEKVFLECVQDMDHENMFWYRQDPGLGLRLIYFSYDVKMKEKGDIPEGYSVSREKKERFSLILESASTNQTSMYLCASRLGTANTGELFFGEGSRLTVL.

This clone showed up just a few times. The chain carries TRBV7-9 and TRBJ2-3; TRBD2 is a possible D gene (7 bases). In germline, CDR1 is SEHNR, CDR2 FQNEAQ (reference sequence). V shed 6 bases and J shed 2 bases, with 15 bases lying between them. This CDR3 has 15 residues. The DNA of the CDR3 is TGTGCCAGCAGGGGGGCGAGCGGGGACACAGATACGCAGTATTTT. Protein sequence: CASRGASGDTDTQYF.

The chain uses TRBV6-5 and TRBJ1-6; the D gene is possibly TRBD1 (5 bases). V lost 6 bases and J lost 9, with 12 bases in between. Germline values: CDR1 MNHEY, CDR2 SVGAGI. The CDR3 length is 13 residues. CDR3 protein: CASSADRGSPLHF. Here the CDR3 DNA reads TGTGCCAGCAGCGCAGACAGAGGTTCACCCCTCCACTTT.

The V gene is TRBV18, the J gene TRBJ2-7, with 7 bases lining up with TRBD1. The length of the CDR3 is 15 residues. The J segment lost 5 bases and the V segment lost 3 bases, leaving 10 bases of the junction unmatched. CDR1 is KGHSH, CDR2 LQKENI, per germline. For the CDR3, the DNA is TGTGCCAGCTCACCCCGCGACAGGGTGGTAGACGAGCAGTACTTC. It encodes CASSPRDRVVDEQYF.

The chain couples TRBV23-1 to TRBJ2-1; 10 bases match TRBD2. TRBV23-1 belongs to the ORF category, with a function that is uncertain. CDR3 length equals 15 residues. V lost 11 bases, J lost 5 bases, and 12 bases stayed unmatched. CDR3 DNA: TGCGCCGCAAGCCCTCCAGCGGGGGGGCACAATGAGCAGTTCTTC. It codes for CAASPPAGGHNEQFF.

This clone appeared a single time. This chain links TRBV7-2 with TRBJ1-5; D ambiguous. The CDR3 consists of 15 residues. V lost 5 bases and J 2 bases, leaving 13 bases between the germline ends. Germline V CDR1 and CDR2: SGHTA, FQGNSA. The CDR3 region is CASSLVWGGNQPQHF. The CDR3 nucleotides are TGTGCCAGCAGCCTAGTGTGGGGAGGCAATCAGCCCCAGCATTTT.

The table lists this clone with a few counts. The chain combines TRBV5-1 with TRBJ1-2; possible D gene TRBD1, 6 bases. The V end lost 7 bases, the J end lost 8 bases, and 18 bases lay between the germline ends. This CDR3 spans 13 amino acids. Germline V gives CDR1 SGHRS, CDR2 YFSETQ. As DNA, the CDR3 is TGCGCCAGCGGGGGCGACCCATATGGAGGCTACACCTTC. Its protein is CASGGDPYGGYTF.

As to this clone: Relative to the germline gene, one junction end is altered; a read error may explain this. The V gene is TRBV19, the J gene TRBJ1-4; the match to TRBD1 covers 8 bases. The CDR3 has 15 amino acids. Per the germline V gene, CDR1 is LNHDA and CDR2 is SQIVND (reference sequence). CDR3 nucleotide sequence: TGTACCAGTAGTACCCTCGACAGGGGAAATGAAAAACTGTTTTTT. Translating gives CTSSTLDRGNEKLFF.

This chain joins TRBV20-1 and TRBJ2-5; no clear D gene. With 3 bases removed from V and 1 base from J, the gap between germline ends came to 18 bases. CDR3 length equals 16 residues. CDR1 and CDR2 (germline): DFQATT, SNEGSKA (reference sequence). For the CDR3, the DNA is TGCAGTGCTAGTCGAGATGCCGGAAGCCTCCAAGAGACCCAGTACTTC. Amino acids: CSASRDAGSLQETQYF.

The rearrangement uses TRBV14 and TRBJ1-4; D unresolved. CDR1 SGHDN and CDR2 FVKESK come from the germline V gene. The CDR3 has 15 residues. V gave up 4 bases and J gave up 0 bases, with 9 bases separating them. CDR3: CASSPYPTTNEKLFF. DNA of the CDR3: TGTGCCAGCAGCCCATATCCTACAACTAATGAAAAACTGTTTTTT.

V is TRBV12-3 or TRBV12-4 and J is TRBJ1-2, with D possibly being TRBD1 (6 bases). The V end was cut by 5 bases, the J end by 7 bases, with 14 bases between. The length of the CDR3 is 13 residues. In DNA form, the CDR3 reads TGTGCCAGCAGTCCAGGGGTTTCTGCTGGCTACACCTTC. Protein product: CASSPGVSAGYTF.

The CDR3 sequence is CASSLDTYNSPLHF. Written as DNA, the CDR3 is TGTGCCAGCAGCTTAGACACCTATAATTCACCCCTCCACTTT. This chain joins TRBV7-9 and TRBJ1-6; D is undetermined. The V and J ends lost 1 base and 2 bases respectively, with 3 bases between them. The CDR3 loop spans 14 amino acids. The germline V gene has CDR1 SEHNR and CDR2 FQNEAQ (reference sequence).

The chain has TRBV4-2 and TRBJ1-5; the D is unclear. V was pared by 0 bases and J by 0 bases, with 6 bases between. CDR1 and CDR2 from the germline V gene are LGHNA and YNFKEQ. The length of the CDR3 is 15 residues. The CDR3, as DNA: TGTGCCAGCAGCCAAGAGTCAGGTAGCAATCAGCCCCAGCATTTT. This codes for CASSQESGSNQPQHF.

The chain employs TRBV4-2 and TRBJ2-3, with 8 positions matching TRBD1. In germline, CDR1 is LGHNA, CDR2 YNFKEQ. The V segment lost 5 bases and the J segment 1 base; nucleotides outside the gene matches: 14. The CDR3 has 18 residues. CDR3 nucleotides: TGTGCCAGCAGCGAAGGTTTTCGTCAGGGGGCCGGCACAGATACGCAGTATTTT. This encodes CASSEGFRQGAGTDTQYF.